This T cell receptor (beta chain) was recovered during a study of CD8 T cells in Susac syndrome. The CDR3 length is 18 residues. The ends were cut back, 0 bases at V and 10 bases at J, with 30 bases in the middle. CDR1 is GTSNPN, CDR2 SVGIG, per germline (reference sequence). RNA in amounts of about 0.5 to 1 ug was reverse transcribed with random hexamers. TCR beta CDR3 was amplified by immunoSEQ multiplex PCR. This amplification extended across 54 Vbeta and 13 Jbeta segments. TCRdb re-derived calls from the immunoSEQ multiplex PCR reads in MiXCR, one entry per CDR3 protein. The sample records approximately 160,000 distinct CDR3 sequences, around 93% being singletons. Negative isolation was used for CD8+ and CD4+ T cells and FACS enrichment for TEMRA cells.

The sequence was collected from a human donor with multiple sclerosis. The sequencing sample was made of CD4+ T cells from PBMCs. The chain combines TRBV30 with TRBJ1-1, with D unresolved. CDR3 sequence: CAWSVIKVGRRKFLGAFF. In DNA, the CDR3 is TGTGCCTGGAGTGTAATCAAGGTTGGGAGAAGGAAGTTCCTGGGAGCTTTCTTT.